This T cell receptor beta chain was retrieved from a study of T cell responses to AZD1222 COVID-19 vaccine. Study-level points and caveats: Just a handful of AZD1222 recipients were seropositive at baseline.

Produced via immunoSEQ multiplex PCR; TCRdb's table is partial and in-frame only. The table lists about 100,000 clones, roughly 84% of them singletons. Note on this clone: Its antigen is not identified.

Germline lookup yields CDR1 SGHNT and CDR2 YYREEE (reference sequence). V was shortened by 1 base and J by 1 base, with 7 bases between the two germline ends. There are 14 residues in the CDR3. The clonotype was recovered from an adult in good health. The starting material was peripheral blood, obtained on day 0 of AZD1222 vaccination. The V gene is TRBV5-4, the J gene TRBJ2-3; no reliable D call. CDR3 DNA sequence: TGTGCCAGCAGCTTGCCAAGGGGCACAGATACGCAGTATTTT. Protein sequence: CASSLPRGTDTQYF.